A single sample gave rise to the 21 T cell receptor beta chains below, sequenced in a study of T cell responses to AZD1222 COVID-19 vaccine. Using immunoSEQ multiplex PCR, the repertoire was profiled, and TCRdb retains in-frame clones only, with some absent. The sample has approximately 100,000 clones, approximately 90% seen once. The input for sequencing was peripheral blood, taken on day 0 of AZD1222 vaccination. The receptor source for this set is an adult in good health.

The chain has TRBV5-1 and TRBJ1-2; possible D gene TRBD1, 6 bases. This CDR3 spans 13 amino acids. The V gene lost 4 bases and the J gene lost 4 bases, with 11 bases spanning the gap. Germline loops: CDR1 SGHRS, CDR2 YFSETQ. CDR3 residues: CASSPRGGYGYTF. In DNA form, the CDR3 reads TGCGCCAGCAGCCCGAGGGGGGGCTATGGCTACACCTTC.

The rearrangement links TRBV19 to TRBJ2-5, with D maybe TRBD1 (5 bases). Germline values: CDR1 LNHDA, CDR2 SQIVND (reference sequence). This CDR3 contains 14 residues. V gave up 1 base and J gave up 4 bases, with 10 bases separating them. CDR3 amino acids: CASSIVDIGETQYF. In DNA, the CDR3 is TGTGCCAGTAGTATAGTGGACATTGGAGAGACCCAGTACTTC.

The genes are TRBV19 and TRBJ2-6; D uncertain. Germline assignment: CDR1 LNHDA and CDR2 SQIVND (reference sequence). The V end was cut by 3 bases, the J end by 0 bases, with 12 bases between. CDR3 length: 17 amino acids. The DNA for the CDR3 is TGTGCCAGTAGTATCATGATGGTTCACTCTGGGGCCAACGTCCTGACTTTC. This translates into CASSIMMVHSGANVLTF.

CDR3 nucleotide sequence: TGTGCCAGCAGTTATTTCGAGCAGTTCTTC. Translating gives CASSYFEQFF. The chain uses TRBV12-3 or TRBV12-4 and TRBJ2-1; D not resolved. The CDR3 extends over 10 amino acids. The V end lost 4 bases, the J end lost 10 bases, and 5 bases lay between the germline ends.

This chain connects TRBV12-3 or TRBV12-4 to TRBJ2-7, with D maybe TRBD1 (6 bases). Trimming took off 4 bases at V and 4 bases at J, with 11 bases between the two ends. This CDR3 spans 13 amino acids. As DNA, the CDR3 is TGTGCCAGCAGTTCACAGGGAAATTACGAGCAGTACTTC. It codes for CASSSQGNYEQYF.

The rearrangement uses TRBV9 and TRBJ1-5; D is undetermined. The V and J ends lost 0 bases and 5 bases respectively, with 9 bases between them. The CDR3 is 14 residues long. The germline V gene has CDR1 SGDLS and CDR2 YYNGEE. CDR3 loop: CASSVEGSHQPQHF. The CDR3 DNA sequence: TGTGCCAGCAGCGTAGAGGGTTCGCATCAGCCCCAGCATTTT. Using reference TRBV9 and TRBJ1-5 for the parts outside the CDR3, the full variable domain is DSGVTQTPKHLITATGQRVTLRCSPRSGDLSVYWYQQSLDQGLQFLIQYYNGEERAKGNILERFSAQQFPDLHSELNLSSLELGDSALYFCASSVEGSHQPQHFGDGTRLSIL.

This chain connects TRBV3-1 (or the pseudogene TRBV3-2) to TRBJ1-1; D is unclear. This CDR3 has 17 amino acids. The germline CDR1 and CDR2 sequences are LGHDT and YNNKEL (reference sequence). Trimming left V 1 base short and J 0 bases short, with 15 bases between. The DNA of the CDR3 is TGTGCCAGCAGCCAAGGGCGGGGAGATCTAATGAACACTGAAGCTTTCTTT. As protein: CASSQGRGDLMNTEAFF.

The chain employs TRBV11-2 and TRBJ2-2; D unresolved. Germline CDR1 reads SGHAT; CDR2 reads FQNNGV. Trimming left V 3 bases short and J 5 bases short, with 10 bases between. The CDR3 contains 14 residues. Here the CDR3 DNA reads TGTGCCAGCAGCTTGATCGGCGGAACCGGGGAGCTGTTTTTT. Protein: CASSLIGGTGELFF.

This clone was found a few times. This chain links TRBV6-6 with TRBJ2-2, with D unclear. CDR3 size: 16 residues. Germline values: CDR1 MNHNY, CDR2 SVGAGI (reference sequence). Trimming stripped 2 bases from V and 0 bases from J, with 10 bases between. CDR3 in amino acids: CASSYARATNTGELFF. The CDR3 nucleotides read TGTGCCAGCAGTTACGCCCGGGCTACGAACACCGGGGAGCTGTTTTTT.

This sequence joins TRBV9 and TRBJ1-4; 8 bases agree with TRBD1. The trim removed 4 bases at V and 8 bases at J, leaving 13 bases unmatched. From germline, CDR1 is SGDLS and CDR2 YYNGEE. The CDR3 has 16 residues. The CDR3 region has the DNA TGTGCCAGCAGCACCTCGCCTCAGGGGGCTGGGGAAAAACTGTTTTTT. This translates into CASSTSPQGAGEKLFF.

The chain carries TRBV7-9 and TRBJ2-7, with D uncertain. V shed 4 bases and J shed 3 bases, with 4 bases lying between them. CDR1 is SEHNR and CDR2 is FQNEAQ in the germline V gene (reference sequence). The CDR3 contains 11 residues. In nucleotides, the CDR3 is TGTGCCAGCAGCTCGGACTACGAGCAGTACTTC. Translation: CASSSDYEQYF.

The chain carries TRBV6-1 and TRBJ1-1; D unresolved. Deletions cut 3 bases from V and 11 bases from J, with 16 bases between. Per the germline V gene, CDR1 is MNHNS and CDR2 is SASEGT. The length of the CDR3 is 13 residues. This CDR3 is CASSDRANLRAFF. DNA for the CDR3: TGTGCCAGCAGTGATAGGGCTAACTTGAGGGCTTTCTTT.

This clone was counted between two and nine times. CDR3 in amino acids: CASKYGQGSGNTIYF. CDR3 DNA: TGCGCCAGCAAATACGGACAGGGATCTGGAAACACCATATATTTT. This chain links TRBV4-1 with TRBJ1-3; 8 nucleotides match TRBD1. V lost 7 bases to trimming and J lost 1 base; unmatched junction nucleotides: 6. The germline CDR1 and CDR2 sequences are MGHRA and YSYEKL. This CDR3 has 15 residues.

V usage is TRBV30 and J usage is TRBJ1-2, with a weak D call TRBD1 (6 bases). Germline V lookup: CDR1 GTSNPN, CDR2 SVGIG (reference sequence). V was trimmed by 0 bases and J by 5 bases, leaving 16 bases between them. CDR3 size: 15 residues. The CDR3 DNA sequence: TGTGCCTGGAGTGTGCCCCTACAGGGAAAGTATGGCTACACCTTC. This encodes CAWSVPLQGKYGYTF.

J is TRBJ2-7 and V is TRBV9; D is perhaps TRBD1 (5 bases). The length of the CDR3 is 14 residues. The ends were cut back, 0 bases at V and 2 bases at J, with 9 bases in the middle. The V gene's germline CDR1 is SGDLS and CDR2 YYNGEE. CDR3 sequence (DNA): TGTGCCAGCAGCGTAGCGGCAGGGACCTACGAGCAGTACTTC. Translation gives CASSVAAGTYEQYF.

To note about this clone: A read error is likely, as this CDR3 ends without the conserved phenylalanine or tryptophan. This chain uses TRBV27 with TRBJ1-6, with 7 bases matching TRBD1. V gave up 0 bases and J gave up 6 bases; unmatched junction bases: 11. This CDR3 is 18 amino acids long. CDR1 MNHEY and CDR2 SMNVEV come from the germline V gene (reference sequence). CDR3 DNA: TGTGCCAGCAGTTTATCGGCAGACAGGGAAGTTGTTAATTCACCCCTCCACCTT. Translation: CASSLSADREVVNSPLHL.

The table lists this clone with a few counts. The rearrangement joins TRBV6-1 to TRBJ2-7; 7 nucleotides agree with TRBD1. V lost 4 bases, J lost 3 bases, and 12 bases stayed unmatched. Germline V gene data show CDR1 as MNHNS and CDR2 as SASEGT. The CDR3 loop spans 16 amino acids. The CDR3 loop reads CASSGGPGTAYYEQYF. CDR3 bases: TGTGCCAGCAGTGGGGGCCCCGGGACAGCATACTACGAGCAGTACTTC.

V is TRBV10-3 and J is TRBJ1-1; 7 bases map to TRBD1. The germline CDR1 and CDR2 sequences are ENHRY and SYGVKD. With V trimmed by 3 bases and J by 4 bases, 5 bases remained unmatched. CDR3 length: 14 amino acids. The CDR3 DNA is TGTGCCATCAGTGATTTGGCAGGGGGCACTGAAGCTTTCTTT. It specifies CAISDLAGGTEAFF.

V usage is TRBV5-1 and J usage is TRBJ2-3; either TRBD1 or TRBD2 may fit D (5 bases each). Trimming cost V 4 bases and J 2 bases, with 14 bases left between them. Looked up from germline, CDR1 is SGHRS and CDR2 is YFSETQ. This CDR3 spans 15 amino acids. The CDR3 here is CASSPWDGPTDTQYF. In DNA, the CDR3 is TGCGCCAGCAGCCCTTGGGACGGCCCCACAGATACGCAGTATTTT.

As regards this clone: In this CDR3 the conserved last residue, phenylalanine or tryptophan, is missing, so a read error is likely. The chain links TRBV7-9 to TRBJ1-6; D remains unclear. V was pared by 2 bases and J by 10 bases, with 12 bases between. The germline V gene has CDR1 SEHNR and CDR2 FQNEAQ (reference sequence). The CDR3 has 14 residues. The CDR3 protein is CASSLSGEGSPLHL. The CDR3 coding sequence is TGTGCCAGCAGCTTATCTGGGGAGGGATCACCCCTCCACCTT.

The rearrangement joins TRBV7-3 to TRBJ2-3; 9 bases are a match to TRBD2. This CDR3 spans 17 amino acids. V was pared by 4 bases and J by 3 bases, with 11 bases of the junction left unmatched. CDR1 SGHTA and CDR2 FQGTGA come from the germline V gene. The CDR3 loop is CASSSHPGLAGTDTQYF. The CDR3 DNA is TGTGCCAGCAGCTCCCATCCGGGACTAGCAGGGACAGATACGCAGTATTTT.